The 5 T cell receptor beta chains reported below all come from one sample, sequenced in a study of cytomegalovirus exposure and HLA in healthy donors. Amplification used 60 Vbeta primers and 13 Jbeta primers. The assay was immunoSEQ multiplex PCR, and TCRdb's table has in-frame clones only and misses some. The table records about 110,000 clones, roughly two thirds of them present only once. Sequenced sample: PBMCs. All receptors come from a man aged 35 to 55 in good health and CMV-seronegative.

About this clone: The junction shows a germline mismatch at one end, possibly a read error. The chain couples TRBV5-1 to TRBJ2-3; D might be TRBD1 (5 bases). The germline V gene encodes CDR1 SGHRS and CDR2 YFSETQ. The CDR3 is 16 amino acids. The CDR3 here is CARSLAVQGLPDTQYF. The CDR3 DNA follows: TGCGCCCGCAGCTTGGCAGTTCAGGGTCTCCCAGATACGCAGTATTTT. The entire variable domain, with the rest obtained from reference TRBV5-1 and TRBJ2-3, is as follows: KAGVTQTPRYLIKTRGQQVTLSCSPISGHRSVSWYQQTPGQGLQFLFEYFSETQRNKGNFPGRFSGRQFSNSRSEMNVSTLELGDSALYLCARSLAVQGLPDTQYFGPGTRLTVL.

CDR3 residues: CASSPTGTQETQYF. Here the CDR3 DNA reads TGTGCCAGCTCACCCACCGGGACTCAAGAGACCCAGTACTTC. This rearrangement joins TRBV18 to TRBJ2-5, with D perhaps matching TRBD2 (6 bases). The germline gives CDR1 KGHSH, CDR2 LQKENI. Trimming stripped 3 bases from V and 2 bases from J, with 10 bases between. This CDR3 spans 14 amino acids. Variable domain in full (rest from reference TRBV18 and TRBJ2-5): NAGVMQNPRHLVRRRGQEARLRCSPMKGHSHVYWYRQLPEEGLKFMVYLQKENIIDESGMPKERFSAEFPKEGPSILRIQQVVRGDSAAYFCASSPTGTQETQYFGPGTRLLVL.

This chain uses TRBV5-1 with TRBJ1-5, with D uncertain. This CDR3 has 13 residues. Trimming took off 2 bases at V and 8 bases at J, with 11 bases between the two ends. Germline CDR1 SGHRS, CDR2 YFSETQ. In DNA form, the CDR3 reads TGCGCCAGCAGCTTTCGGCCCGAGGAGCCCCAGCATTTT. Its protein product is CASSFRPEEPQHF.

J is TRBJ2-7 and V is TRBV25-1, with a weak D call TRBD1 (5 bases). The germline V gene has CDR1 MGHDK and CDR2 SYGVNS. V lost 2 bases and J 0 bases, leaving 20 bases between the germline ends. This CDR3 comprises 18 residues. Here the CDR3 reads CASSENRPVTESSYEQYF. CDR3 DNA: TGTGCCAGCAGTGAAAATCGTCCAGTGACAGAGAGCTCCTACGAGCAGTACTTC.

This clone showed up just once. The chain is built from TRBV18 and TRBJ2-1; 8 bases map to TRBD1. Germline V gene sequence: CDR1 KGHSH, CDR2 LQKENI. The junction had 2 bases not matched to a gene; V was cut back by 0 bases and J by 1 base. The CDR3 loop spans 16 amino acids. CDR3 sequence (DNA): TGTGCCAGCTCACCACCGACAGGGGTTTCCTACAATGAGCAGTTCTTC. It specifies CASSPPTGVSYNEQFF. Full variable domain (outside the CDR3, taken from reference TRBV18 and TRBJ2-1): NAGVMQNPRHLVRRRGQEARLRCSPMKGHSHVYWYRQLPEEGLKFMVYLQKENIIDESGMPKERFSAEFPKEGPSILRIQQVVRGDSAAYFCASSPPTGVSYNEQFFGPGTRLTVL.